Each of the 24 T cell receptor beta chains below was sequenced from the same sample in a study of blood T cell repertoires in COVID-19. Using immunoSEQ multiplex PCR, the repertoire was profiled, and TCRdb retains in-frame clones only, with some absent. Here the sample spans 200,000 to 250,000 clones, approximately 83% being singletons. The sequencing sample was made of peripheral blood. Source of these receptors: a woman aged 25 to 39 who had recovered from COVID-19.

The chain employs TRBV5-4 and TRBJ2-7, with D possibly matching TRBD1 (5 bases). Germline V gene lookup returns CDR1 SGHNT and CDR2 YYREEE (reference sequence). The CDR3 runs 13 residues. Trimming pared 1 base from V and 7 bases from J, leaving 12 bases between. The DNA of the CDR3 is TGTGCCAGCAGCTTGCAGGGTTCAGGGGAGCAGTACTTC. Its protein product is CASSLQGSGEQYF. The entire variable domain, with the rest obtained from reference TRBV5-4 and TRBJ2-7, is as follows: ETGVTQSPTHLIKTRGQQVTLRCSSQSGHNTVSWYQQALGQGPQFIFQYYREEENGRGNFPPRFSGLQFPNYSSELNVNALELDDSALYLCASSLQGSGEQYFGPGTRLTVT.

This clone was observed once. The chain carries TRBV7-8 and TRBJ2-7, with TRBD2 as a possible D gene (6 bases). Germline CDR1 reads SGHVS; CDR2 reads FQNEAQ. V lost 3 bases, J lost 4 bases, and 10 bases lay in between. This CDR3 spans 13 amino acids. The CDR3 nucleotides read TGTGCCAGCAGCTTTCGGGGGTTGTACGAGCAGTACTTC. Amino acid sequence: CASSFRGLYEQYF.

The chain has TRBV7-2 and TRBJ1-1; 10 positions match TRBD1. The CDR3 length is 15 residues. Germline trimming cut 1 base from V and 4 bases from J; bases unmatched to any gene: 3. The germline V gene has CDR1 SGHTA and CDR2 FQGNSA. In DNA, the CDR3 is TGTGCCAGCAGCTTAGGCGGACAGGGGGGCACTGAAGCTTTCTTT. Translated: CASSLGGQGGTEAFF.

The chain combines TRBV11-2 with TRBJ2-3; 7 nucleotides line up with TRBD1. CDR3 length: 17 amino acids. Looked up from germline, CDR1 is SGHAT and CDR2 is FQNNGV. V was pared by 0 bases and J by 6 bases, with 12 bases of the junction left unmatched. The CDR3 DNA is TGTGCCAGCAGCTTAGATGCCTTGGACAGGTTCGGGGATACGCAGTATTTT. This sequence encodes CASSLDALDRFGDTQYF.

This chain joins TRBV9 and TRBJ2-7; 7 bases agree with TRBD1. The V segment lost 2 bases and the J segment 6 bases; nucleotides outside the gene matches: 8. This CDR3 spans 14 amino acids. CDR1 is SGDLS, CDR2 YYNGEE, per germline. In nucleotides, the CDR3 is TGTGCCAGCAGCGTGGGGGACAGCGATGGCGAGCAGTACTTC. This gives the protein CASSVGDSDGEQYF.

The V call is TRBV19, the J call TRBJ2-2; possible D gene TRBD1, 6 bases. Germline CDR1 LNHDA, CDR2 SQIVND (reference sequence). V was clipped by 4 bases and J by 1 base, with 10 bases between them. The CDR3 is 15 residues long. CDR3 protein: CASSSRQVNTGELFF. In nucleotides, the CDR3 is TGTGCCAGTAGTAGTAGACAGGTGAACACCGGGGAGCTGTTTTTT.

The chain uses TRBV5-4 and TRBJ1-2, with 9 bases identical to TRBD1. The CDR3 consists of 13 residues. Germline CDR1 reads SGHNT; CDR2 reads YYREEE (reference sequence). The J segment lost 4 bases and the V segment lost 4 bases, leaving 2 bases of the junction unmatched. The CDR3, as DNA: TGTGCCAGCAGCCAGGACAGGGGCTATGGCTACACCTTC. Protein sequence: CASSQDRGYGYTF.

This chain joins TRBV5-5 and TRBJ2-7, with TRBD1 as a possible D gene (5 bases). CDR3 length equals 15 residues. Germline CDR1 and CDR2: SGHKS and YYEKEE (reference sequence). Trimming left V 2 bases short and J 0 bases short, with 12 bases between. The CDR3 loop is CASSLITGNSYEQYF. In nucleotides, the CDR3 is TGTGCCAGCAGCTTAATCACAGGTAACTCCTACGAGCAGTACTTC.

This clone was counted a single time. This chain links TRBV4-2 with TRBJ2-7, with 8 bases fitting TRBD1. This CDR3 contains 16 residues. J gave up 0 bases and V 0 bases, and 4 bases lay outside the gene matches. From germline, CDR1 is LGHNA and CDR2 YNFKEQ. The DNA of the CDR3 is TGTGCCAGCAGCCAAGACTTGACAGGGGACTCCTACGAGCAGTACTTC. Amino acid sequence: CASSQDLTGDSYEQYF.

The V call is TRBV7-3, the J call TRBJ1-1, with a tentative D call TRBD1 (6 bases). The germline CDR1 and CDR2 sequences are SGHTA and FQGTGA. The CDR3 extends over 15 amino acids. V lost 4 bases, J lost 4 bases, and 16 bases lay in between. The CDR3: CASSYKGGGTTEAFF. The CDR3 coding sequence is TGTGCCAGCAGCTACAAGGGAGGGGGAACCACTGAAGCTTTCTTT.

The chain recombines TRBV9 with TRBJ2-7; possibly TRBD1 for D (6 bases). The CDR3 has 14 residues. V lost 4 bases to trimming and J lost 2 bases, with 13 bases between them. Germline-derived CDR1 and CDR2 are SGDLS and YYNGEE. The CDR3 is CASSPDRPPYEQYF. The DNA of the CDR3 is TGTGCCAGCAGCCCCGACAGGCCGCCCTACGAGCAGTACTTC. Complete variable domain (other parts from reference TRBV9 and TRBJ2-7): DSGVTQTPKHLITATGQRVTLRCSPRSGDLSVYWYQQSLDQGLQFLIQYYNGEERAKGNILERFSAQQFPDLHSELNLSSLELGDSALYFCASSPDRPPYEQYFGPGTRLTVT.

J is TRBJ2-3 and V is TRBV11-3, with a possible D match to TRBD1 (7 bases). Germline-derived CDR1 and CDR2 are SGHNT and YENEEA. The germline V and J ends were trimmed by 5 bases and 0 bases, with 12 bases remaining between them. CDR3 length: 15 amino acids. CDR3 in DNA: TGTGCCAGCAGCCCAGGGGGGTTTAGCACAGATACGCAGTATTTT. It yields the protein CASSPGGFSTDTQYF.

The chain combines TRBV7-6 with TRBJ2-1, with TRBD1 matching over 9 bases. The CDR3 length is 15 residues. Germline V gene sequence: CDR1 SGHVS, CDR2 FNYEAQ. V gave up 2 bases and J gave up 6 bases; unmatched junction bases: 5. CDR3 residues: CASSLSGQGFNEQFF. CDR3 nucleotides: TGTGCCAGCAGCTTATCGGGACAGGGATTCAATGAGCAGTTCTTC.

The chain uses TRBV7-9 and TRBJ1-1; 7 nucleotides line up with TRBD1. J gave up 0 bases and V 5 bases, and 15 bases lay outside the gene matches. From germline, CDR1 is SEHNR and CDR2 FQNEAQ (reference sequence). The CDR3 sequence is 18 residues long. Written as DNA, the CDR3 is TGTGCCAGCAGCCAAGGTACAGGGGACTCCGTCATGAACACTGAAGCTTTCTTT. This translates into CASSQGTGDSVMNTEAFF.

The rearrangement joins TRBV12-5 to TRBJ1-2; D gene uncertain. V was shortened by 4 bases and J by 4 bases, with 16 bases between the two germline ends. Germline assignment: CDR1 LGHNT and CDR2 FRNRAP. The CDR3 consists of 15 residues. CDR3 coding DNA: TGTGCTAGTGGTTCCCCCGCCGCTAGTGCCTATGGCTACACCTTC. Translating it yields CASGSPAASAYGYTF. Together with reference TRBV12-5 and TRBJ1-2, the CDR3 gives the full variable domain: DARVTQTPRHKVTEMGQEVTMRCQPILGHNTVFWYRQTMMQGLELLAYFRNRAPLDDSGMPKDRFSAEMPDATLATLKIQPSEPRDSAVYFCASGSPAASAYGYTFGSGTRLTVV.

V and J are TRBV3-1 (or the pseudogene TRBV3-2) and TRBJ2-5; 10 bases map to TRBD1. V was pared by 1 base and J by 4 bases, with 6 bases of the junction left unmatched. The CDR3 spans 16 residues. Germline values: CDR1 LGHDT, CDR2 YNNKEL (reference sequence). CDR3 region: CASSQGWTGGRETQYF. CDR3 coding DNA: TGTGCCAGCAGCCAAGGGTGGACAGGGGGAAGAGAGACCCAGTACTTC.

This chain uses TRBV28 with TRBJ1-6; the match to TRBD1 covers 7 bases. In germline, CDR1 is MDHEN, CDR2 SYDVKM. This CDR3 has 16 residues. Trimming removed 6 bases from V and 4 bases from J; junction bases left unmatched: 9. In DNA, the CDR3 is TGTGCCAGCAGGTTTTCCCAGGGACAGTATAATTCACCCCTCCACTTT. Translated, it gives CASRFSQGQYNSPLHF.

This chain uses TRBV19 with TRBJ1-4; unclear D gene. V was shortened by 5 bases and J by 5 bases, with 9 bases between the two germline ends. This CDR3 has 13 residues. The germline V gene encodes CDR1 LNHDA and CDR2 SQIVND (reference sequence). The CDR3 here is CASSGGINEKLFF. CDR3 nucleotide sequence: TGTGCCAGTAGTGGAGGGATCAATGAAAAACTGTTTTTT.

A remark on this clone: Relative to the germline gene, one junction end is altered; a read error may explain this. DNA for the CDR3: TGTGCCAGCAGCTTAACCCTAATAGCGGGGGGGAGCAGAGATACGCAGTATTTT. The encoded protein is CASSLTLIAGGSRDTQYF. The chain joins TRBV5-6 to TRBJ2-3; 11 nucleotides line up with TRBD2. The CDR3 spans 18 residues. Looked up from germline, CDR1 is SGHDT and CDR2 is YYEEEE.

As for this clone: A junction boundary mismatches the germline segment, possibly from a read error. This sequence joins TRBV7-9 and TRBJ1-2; possibly TRBD1 for D (5 bases). Germline lookup yields CDR1 SEHNR and CDR2 FQNEAQ (reference sequence). The CDR3 totals 14 residues. The CDR3 DNA is TGTGCCAGCAGCTATTTGGACACTAATTATGGCTACACCTTC. This encodes CASSYLDTNYGYTF.

This sequence joins TRBV29-1 and TRBJ2-7, with D possibly matching TRBD2 (5 bases). Germline V gives CDR1 SQVTM, CDR2 ANQGSEA. The CDR3 consists of 13 residues. V lost 3 bases, J lost 0 bases, and 9 bases lay in between. The CDR3 loop is CSVEEEISYEQYF. The CDR3 DNA is TGCAGCGTTGAGGAGGAGATCTCCTACGAGCAGTACTTC.

V and J are TRBV12-3 or TRBV12-4 and TRBJ1-4; D is unresolved. V was shortened by 3 bases and J by 7 bases, with 6 bases between the two germline ends. The CDR3 has 12 residues. This chain's CDR3 is CASSLVGEKLFF. In DNA form, the CDR3 reads TGTGCCAGCAGTTTGGTCGGTGAAAAACTGTTTTTT.

This clone was recorded a few times. The rearrangement joins TRBV19 to TRBJ2-2; no firm D call. V was trimmed by 2 bases and J by 2 bases, leaving 6 bases between them. Germline lookup yields CDR1 LNHDA and CDR2 SQIVND (reference sequence). The CDR3 loop spans 14 amino acids. The CDR3 coding sequence is TGTGCCAGTAGTATAATAGCAAACACCGGGGAGCTGTTTTTT. Amino acids: CASSIIANTGELFF.

The CDR3 DNA sequence: TGTGCCAGCGGAGACAGAAGCTCTGGGGCCAACGTCCTGACTTTC. Its protein product is CASGDRSSGANVLTF. The rearrangement links TRBV5-4 to TRBJ2-6, with D perhaps matching TRBD1 (5 bases). The CDR3 has 15 residues. Between the trimmed V and J ends, which lost 7 bases and 0 bases, there was a span of 11 bases. Germline V gives CDR1 SGHNT, CDR2 YYREEE (reference sequence).